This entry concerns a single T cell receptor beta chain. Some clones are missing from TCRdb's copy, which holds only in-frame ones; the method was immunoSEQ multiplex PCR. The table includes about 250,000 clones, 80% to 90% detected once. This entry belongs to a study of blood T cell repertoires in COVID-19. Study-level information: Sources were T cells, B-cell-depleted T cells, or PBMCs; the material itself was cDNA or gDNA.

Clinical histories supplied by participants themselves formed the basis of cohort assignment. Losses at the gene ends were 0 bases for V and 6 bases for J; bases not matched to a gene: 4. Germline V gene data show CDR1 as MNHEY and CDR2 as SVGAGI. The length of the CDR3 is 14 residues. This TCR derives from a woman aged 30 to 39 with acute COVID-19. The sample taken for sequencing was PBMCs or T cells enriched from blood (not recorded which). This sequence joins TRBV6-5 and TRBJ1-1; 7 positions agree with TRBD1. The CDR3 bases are TGTGCCAGCAGTTACTCGACAGGGCGGGCTGAAGCTTTCTTT. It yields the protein CASSYSTGRAEAFF.